The source of this T cell receptor beta chain is a study of beta chain features in type 1 diabetes. About the research overall: No patient-donor differences in age, gender, total cells or subset yield.

Findings of the study overall: Shortening that was moderate but significant affected the TCRB CDR3s of Type 1 diabetes patients in all four CD4+ subsets. Whether TCRB rearrangement is influenced by HLA type went unresolved here. cDNA-based reads could over-represent cells with high TCR expression. In type 1 diabetes patients, VDJ junctions had fewer insertions; deletions at these junctions were more frequent.

CDR3 length equals 15 residues. Germline lookup yields CDR1 LNHNV and CDR2 YYDKDF (reference sequence). Deletions cut 0 bases from V and 3 bases from J, with 12 bases between. This clone occurred a few times. Its specificity is unknown. All of the isolated RNA was reverse transcribed, so expressed TCRB transcripts were sequenced. Clones were read by immunoSEQ multiplex PCR, and TCRdb kept only the in-frame ones, dropping some. The repertoire consists of about 710,000 clones, with 11% to 15% occurring once and the leading ten covering less than 0.04%. The chain couples TRBV15 to TRBJ2-7; no firm D call. This sequence originates from a man aged 18 to 35 with type 1 diabetes. Input material: naive CD4+ T cells from blood. DNA for the CDR3: TGTGCCACCAGCAGAGATAAAGGGAAGAACTACGAGCAGTACTTC. It encodes CATSRDKGKNYEQYF.